This T cell receptor (beta chain) was identified during a study of shared clonotypes between healthy human individuals. Study at large: The study used three CD4 naive, three CD4 memory, two CD8 naive and one CD8 memory plate per donor.

Overall study findings and caveats: Naive subsets tended to show greater estimated richness than memory subsets. Sampling covered nothing but blood. Tissue TCR repertoires likely differ from those found in blood.

Profiling relied on immunoSEQ multiplex PCR, and the TCRdb table lists in-frame clones only, not all of them. The sample consists of about 1.5 million clones, under 99% of them appearing once. The CDR3 totals 14 residues. V lost 4 bases to trimming and J lost 5 bases, with 15 bases between them. CDR1 is SGDLS and CDR2 is YYNGEE in the germline V gene. Concerning this clone itself: Its antigen remains unknown.

The specimen was naive CD4+ T cells sorted from blood. Documented subset: CD45RA+ positively selected. The sequence was collected from a man under 40 in good health. V gene TRBV9 combines with J gene TRBJ2-5, with D unclear. CDR3 nucleotide sequence: TGTGCCAGCAGCCCCCGACCCCCGTTGGAGACCCAGTACTTC. Translation: CASSPRPPLETQYF. Using reference TRBV9 and TRBJ2-5 for the parts outside the CDR3, the full variable domain is DSGVTQTPKHLITATGQRVTLRCSPRSGDLSVYWYQQSLDQGLQFLIQYYNGEERAKGNILERFSAQQFPDLHSELNLSSLELGDSALYFCASSPRPPLETQYFGPGTRLLVL.